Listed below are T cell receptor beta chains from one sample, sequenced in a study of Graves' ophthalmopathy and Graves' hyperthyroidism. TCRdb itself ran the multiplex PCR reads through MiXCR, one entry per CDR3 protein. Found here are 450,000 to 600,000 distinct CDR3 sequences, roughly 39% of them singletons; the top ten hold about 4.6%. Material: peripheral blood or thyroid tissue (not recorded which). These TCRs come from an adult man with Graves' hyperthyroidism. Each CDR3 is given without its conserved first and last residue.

cdr3_aa: ASSSDLVSRQETQY; j_call: TRBJ2-5; cdr3_length: 14; v_call: TRBV7-6
cdr3_aa: ASSADRAYNEQF; j_call: TRBJ2-1; cdr3_length: 12; v_call: TRBV25-1
cdr3_aa: ASSSGQLTDTQY; j_call: TRBJ2-3; cdr3_length: 12; v_call: TRBV5-1
cdr3_aa: ASSLGGGPQH; j_call: TRBJ1-5; cdr3_length: 10; v_call: TRBV7-8
cdr3_aa: ASRGRGDEKLF; j_call: TRBJ1-4; cdr3_length: 11; v_call: TRBV19
cdr3_aa: SGASGGLETQY; j_call: TRBJ2-5; cdr3_length: 11; v_call: TRBV20-1
cdr3_aa: ASSLDKGGNSPLH; j_call: TRBJ1-6; cdr3_length: 13; v_call: TRBV5-1
cdr3_aa: ASSFTEGVNEKLF; j_call: TRBJ1-4; cdr3_length: 13; v_call: TRBV7-9
cdr3_aa: ASSEAHQGRNYGYT; j_call: TRBJ1-2; cdr3_length: 14; v_call: TRBV6-1
cdr3_aa: SVKGALEAF; j_call: TRBJ1-1; cdr3_length: 9; v_call: TRBV29-1
cdr3_aa: ASRPTGIETQY; j_call: TRBJ2-5; cdr3_length: 11; v_call: TRBV7-2
cdr3_aa: ASSQGGFSGANVLT; j_call: TRBJ2-6; cdr3_length: 14; v_call: TRBV28
cdr3_aa: ASSPASGVTYEQY; j_call: TRBJ2-7; cdr3_length: 13; v_call: TRBV7-9
cdr3_aa: ASSSSGAMGTEAF; j_call: TRBJ1-1; cdr3_length: 13; v_call: TRBV7-9
cdr3_aa: ASSAHLLGGYEQC; j_call: TRBJ2-7; cdr3_length: 13; v_call: TRBV13
cdr3_aa: ATSDLRKNPEAF; j_call: TRBJ1-1; cdr3_length: 12; v_call: TRBV24-1
cdr3_aa: ASSPVWDRSYEQY; j_call: TRBJ2-7; cdr3_length: 13; v_call: TRBV9
cdr3_aa: ASSWDRPLH; j_call: TRBJ1-6; cdr3_length: 9; v_call: TRBV7-2
cdr3_aa: SLLGEPSTDTQY; j_call: TRBJ2-3; cdr3_length: 12; v_call: TRBV29-1
cdr3_aa: SASFQVTDTQY; j_call: TRBJ2-3; cdr3_length: 11; v_call: TRBV20-1
cdr3_aa: AISSTLTGREGYI; j_call: TRBJ1-2; cdr3_length: 13; v_call: TRBV10-3
cdr3_aa: ASSQEWGQETQY; j_call: TRBJ2-5; cdr3_length: 12; v_call: TRBV4-1
cdr3_aa: ASSAEWGTTYEQY; j_call: TRBJ2-7; cdr3_length: 13; v_call: TRBV9
cdr3_aa: ASSPGTDRGNTEAF; j_call: TRBJ1-1; cdr3_length: 14; v_call: TRBV7-9
cdr3_aa: ASSQNRGRDGELF; j_call: TRBJ2-2; cdr3_length: 13; v_call: TRBV12-3/TRBV12-4
cdr3_aa: ASSARGGNEKLF; j_call: TRBJ1-4; cdr3_length: 12; v_call: TRBV2
cdr3_aa: ASRPTGGMNTEAF; j_call: TRBJ1-1; cdr3_length: 13; v_call: TRBV28
cdr3_aa: ASSAYRAVNTGELF; j_call: TRBJ2-2; cdr3_length: 14; v_call: TRBV7-6
cdr3_aa: AISEPQGDYGYT; j_call: TRBJ1-2; cdr3_length: 12; v_call: TRBV10-3
cdr3_aa: ASSPTGNGTEAF; j_call: TRBJ1-1; cdr3_length: 12; v_call: TRBV5-1
cdr3_aa: ASSQDGRRPPLYGYT; j_call: TRBJ1-2; cdr3_length: 15; v_call: TRBV4-2
cdr3_aa: ASSPAQKTNTEAF; j_call: TRBJ1-1; cdr3_length: 13; v_call: TRBV7-8
cdr3_aa: ATSRRFGTGAEQY; j_call: TRBJ2-7; cdr3_length: 13; v_call: TRBV15
cdr3_aa: ATHPPSPTPTYEQY; j_call: TRBJ2-7; cdr3_length: 14; v_call: TRBV11-3
cdr3_aa: ASSLGGTEQY; j_call: TRBJ2-7; cdr3_length: 10; v_call: TRBV7-9
cdr3_aa: ASSLGAGASYGYT; j_call: TRBJ1-2; cdr3_length: 13; v_call: TRBV11-2
cdr3_aa: ASSVGTSATYEQY; j_call: TRBJ2-7; cdr3_length: 13; v_call: TRBV27
cdr3_aa: ASSHIQASGNTIY; j_call: TRBJ1-3; cdr3_length: 13; v_call: TRBV14
cdr3_aa: ASSLPIAGGHQETQY; j_call: TRBJ2-5; cdr3_length: 15; v_call: TRBV28
cdr3_aa: ASSLGLNNEQF; j_call: TRBJ2-1; cdr3_length: 11; v_call: TRBV7-9
cdr3_aa: ASSQARRGAPNTEAF; j_call: TRBJ1-1; cdr3_length: 15; v_call: TRBV4-2
cdr3_aa: ASSLGGTPGTGELF; j_call: TRBJ2-2; cdr3_length: 14; v_call: TRBV12-3/TRBV12-4
cdr3_aa: ASSKSWGGQGELF; j_call: TRBJ2-2; cdr3_length: 13; v_call: TRBV4-2
cdr3_aa: ASMLDRGPLKTQY; j_call: TRBJ2-5; cdr3_length: 13; v_call: TRBV2
cdr3_aa: ASSPLTGEIENTEAF; j_call: TRBJ1-1; cdr3_length: 15; v_call: TRBV7-9
cdr3_aa: ASSPRGSNGYT; j_call: TRBJ1-2; cdr3_length: 11; v_call: TRBV18
cdr3_aa: SVGRDETQY; j_call: TRBJ2-5; cdr3_length: 9; v_call: TRBV29-1
cdr3_aa: ASSLDYQGSAGELF; j_call: TRBJ2-2; cdr3_length: 14; v_call: TRBV5-1
cdr3_aa: ASSVGGGWSDQPQH; j_call: TRBJ1-5; cdr3_length: 14; v_call: TRBV9
cdr3_aa: ASSQDPFSYEQY; j_call: TRBJ2-7; cdr3_length: 12; v_call: TRBV4-2
cdr3_aa: GTVLAKNIQY; j_call: TRBJ2-4; cdr3_length: 10; v_call: TRBV29-1
cdr3_aa: ASSLDGASGRTDTQY; j_call: TRBJ2-3; cdr3_length: 15; v_call: TRBV7-9
cdr3_aa: SARVDGSSYEQY; j_call: TRBJ2-7; cdr3_length: 12; v_call: TRBV20-1
cdr3_aa: ASSLVHRGHNEQF; j_call: TRBJ2-1; cdr3_length: 13; v_call: TRBV7-9